The 22 T cell receptor beta chains presented below share a single source sample, sequenced in a study of post-analysis software for immune sequencing data. Study conclusions and caveats: About 5 TRBV segments (TRBV5-6, TRBV5-1 and TRBV20-1 among them) occurred more frequently in patients than in controls.

These receptors have no identified antigens. Every TCR beta cDNA library bore unique molecular identifiers. TCRdb re-analysed the PCR reads in MiXCR, keeping a single row per CDR3 protein. In the table there are roughly 600,000 distinct CDR3 sequences, about 40% of which are singletons. The source material was blood. The receptor set was obtained from a girl aged 5-17 years with multiple sclerosis.

The chain combines TRBV20-1 with TRBJ1-5, with 7 bases that match TRBD1. This CDR3 has 14 residues. Trimming removed 0 bases from V and 4 bases from J; junction bases left unmatched: 3. Looked up from germline, CDR1 is DFQATT and CDR2 is SNEGSKA (reference sequence). CDR3 protein: CSARDYRGNQPQHF. DNA for the CDR3: TGCAGTGCTAGAGATTACAGGGGTAATCAGCCCCAGCATTTT.

The chain is built from TRBV12-3 or TRBV12-4 and TRBJ2-3, with 9 bases lining up with TRBD2. V shed 6 bases and J 7 bases; nucleotides not matched to a gene: 8. The CDR3 is 14 residues long. Written as DNA, the CDR3 is TGTGCCAGCAGGCTAGCGGGGAAAGACAATACGCAGTATTTT. Translating gives CASRLAGKDNTQYF.

This clonotype was counted a single time. The conserved phenylalanine or tryptophan normally closing the CDR3 is absent here, so this likely arose from a read error. The chain links TRBV12-3 or TRBV12-4 to TRBJ2-5, with TRBD1 matching over 8 bases. The J call may not be correct, given that the DNA end is closer to TRBJ2-7. This CDR3 contains 15 residues. CDR3 residues: CASSLASQGVHEQYS. CDR3 bases: TGTGCCAGCAGTTTAGCCTCACAGGGGGTCCACGAGCAGTACTCC.

The chain is built from TRBV6-6 and TRBJ2-5; unclear D gene. In germline, CDR1 is MNHNY, CDR2 SVGAGI (reference sequence). The CDR3 consists of 12 residues. V dropped 6 bases and J dropped 11 bases, with 16 bases sitting between them. DNA of the CDR3: TGTGCCAGCAGAATGGCCGACAATGAGCAGTACTTC. Translating it yields CASRMADNEQYF.

This chain connects TRBV20-1 to TRBJ2-7; possibly TRBD1 or TRBD2 for D (6 bases each). Germline CDR1 is DFQATT and CDR2 is SNEGSKA (reference sequence). The CDR3 runs to 13 residues. Trimming shortened V by 4 bases and J by 3 bases, and 13 bases separated the two germline ends. As DNA, the CDR3 is TGCAGTGCTAAGAGCAGGGGACTCTACGAGCAGTACTTC. Encoded protein: CSAKSRGLYEQYF.

This sequence joins TRBV28 and TRBJ2-7, with 7 bases that match TRBD1. The CDR3 is 14 amino acids. Germline CDR1 reads MDHEN; CDR2 reads SYDVKM. Trimming took 5 bases from V and 0 from J; bases not matched to a gene: 4. The CDR3 nucleotides read TGTGCCAGCAGTAAGACAGGGACCTCCTACGAGCAGTACTTC. Translated, it gives CASSKTGTSYEQYF.

The J gene is TRBJ2-7, the V gene TRBV6-5; tentative D call: TRBD2 (5 bases). Germline assignment: CDR1 MNHEY and CDR2 SVGAGI. This CDR3 comprises 13 residues. V lost 7 bases and J 2 bases, leaving 12 bases between the germline ends. CDR3 amino acids: CASTTAGAYEQYF. CDR3 sequence (DNA): TGTGCCAGCACTACGGCCGGGGCCTACGAGCAGTACTTC.

This chain links TRBV7-3 with TRBJ2-5; the D gene is possibly TRBD2 (5 bases). The CDR3 totals 15 residues. Deletions cut 3 bases from V and 0 bases from J, with 11 bases between. Germline CDR1 and CDR2: SGHTA and FQGTGA. The CDR3 protein is CASSFDTGYQETQYF. In DNA form, the CDR3 reads TGTGCCAGCAGCTTCGATACGGGGTACCAAGAGACCCAGTACTTC.

The chain recombines TRBV18 with TRBJ2-1; unclear D gene. The CDR3 has 14 residues. Deletions cut 3 bases from V and 5 bases from J, with 11 bases between. Germline CDR1 and CDR2: KGHSH and LQKENI. This chain's CDR3 is CASSPWANDNEQFF. CDR3 DNA: TGTGCCAGCTCACCCTGGGCCAACGACAATGAGCAGTTCTTC.

This clonotype occurred a few times. This chain joins TRBV12-3 or TRBV12-4 and TRBJ2-3, with D possibly matching TRBD2 (6 bases). This CDR3 contains 15 residues. V was cut by 7 bases and J by 6 bases, with 20 bases left in between. DNA for the CDR3: TGTGCCAGCACCGCTCGGGGGACTCCACTGGATACGCAGTATTTT. Amino acid sequence: CASTARGTPLDTQYF.

The V gene is TRBV20-1, the J gene TRBJ2-2, with D hard to call. CDR3 length: 12 residues. V lost 1 base, J lost 3 bases, and 3 bases lay in between. Germline values: CDR1 DFQATT, CDR2 SNEGSKA (reference sequence). This CDR3 reads CSARAYTGELFF. CDR3 nucleotides: TGCAGTGCTAGAGCTTACACCGGGGAGCTGTTTTTT.

The V and J genes are TRBV11-2 and TRBJ2-3; 10 nucleotides line up with TRBD2. The CDR3 spans 16 residues. The germline CDR1 and CDR2 sequences are SGHAT and FQNNGV. After removal of 1 base from V and 3 bases from J, the junction contained 4 bases not matched to a gene. Here the CDR3 reads CASSLVPAGGTDTQYF. The CDR3 bases are TGTGCCAGCAGCTTAGTCCCAGCGGGGGGGACAGATACGCAGTATTTT. Supplemented by reference TRBV11-2 and TRBJ2-3, the full variable domain reads EAGVAQSPRYKIIEKRQSVAFWCNPISGHATLYWYQQILGQGPKLLIQFQNNGVVDDSQLPKDRFSAERLKGVDSTLKIQPAKLEDSAVYLCASSLVPAGGTDTQYFGPGTRLTVL.

This clonotype has only a few counts. This chain links TRBV20-1 with TRBJ2-7; D tentatively fits TRBD1 or TRBD2 (6 bases each). This CDR3 has 14 amino acids. Germline V CDR1 and CDR2: DFQATT, SNEGSKA (reference sequence). Trimming shortened V by 2 bases and J by 3 bases, and 14 bases separated the two germline ends. The CDR3 DNA follows: TGCAGTGCTAGACGGGGGCGCCCGCACTACGAGCAGTACTTC. Encoded protein: CSARRGRPHYEQYF.

The chain employs TRBV12-3 or TRBV12-4 and TRBJ1-5; TRBD1 is a possible D gene (5 bases). Trimming cost V 7 bases and J 6 bases, with 13 bases left between them. The CDR3 sequence is 13 residues long. The CDR3 here is CASKSVQGQPQHF. In DNA form, the CDR3 reads TGTGCCAGCAAATCGGTCCAGGGTCAGCCCCAGCATTTT.

The V and J genes are TRBV20-1 and TRBJ2-7; perhaps TRBD1 as D (7 bases). Trimming took 1 base from V and 5 from J, leaving 15 bases between them. CDR1 DFQATT and CDR2 SNEGSKA come from the germline V gene (reference sequence). The CDR3 totals 14 residues. The DNA for the CDR3 is TGCAGTGCTAGAGCCCGCGGGACAGTTAACGAGCAGTACTTC. It translates to CSARARGTVNEQYF.

The chain employs TRBV6-6 and TRBJ1-5; D remains ambiguous. This CDR3 comprises 13 residues. The V and J ends lost 5 bases and 4 bases respectively, with 9 bases between them. Germline-derived CDR1 and CDR2 are MNHNY and SVGAGI (reference sequence). The CDR3 is CASSMTENQPQHF. The CDR3 DNA is TGTGCCAGCAGTATGACGGAAAATCAGCCCCAGCATTTT.

The J gene is TRBJ2-5, the V gene TRBV5-1, with TRBD2 matching 9 bases. The J call is in doubt because the DNA end fits TRBJ2-7 better. Germline loops: CDR1 SGHRS, CDR2 YFSETQ. The CDR3 length is 15 residues. The CDR3 protein is CASSLGQAGGDEQYF. CDR3 in DNA: TGCGCCAGCAGCTTGGGCCAAGCGGGGGGAGACGAGCAGTACTTC.

A few counts support this clonotype. The V call is TRBV30, the J call TRBJ1-5; D unclear. V lost 0 bases and J 3 bases, leaving 9 bases between the germline ends. The germline V gene has CDR1 GTSNPN and CDR2 SVGIG (reference sequence). CDR3 length: 14 residues. The CDR3, as DNA: TGTGCCTGGAGTGTGGGAGGCGACAATCAGCCCCAGCATTTT. It encodes CAWSVGGDNQPQHF.

This clonotype was seen at least ten times. At one boundary the junction diverges from the germline segment, which might be a read error. V usage is TRBV5-1 and J usage is TRBJ2-1; D is uncertain. The germline gives CDR1 SGHRS, CDR2 YFSETQ. The CDR3 sequence is 13 residues long. CDR3 sequence reads: CASSLSSYNEQFF. DNA of the CDR3: TGTGCCAGCAGCTTGAGCTCCTACAATGAGCAGTTCTTC.

The chain carries TRBV2 and TRBJ2-1; D might be TRBD1 (5 bases). CDR1 and CDR2 from the germline V gene are SNHLY and FYNNEI. V was cut by 8 bases and J by 4 bases, with 6 bases left in between. This CDR3 comprises 11 residues. Written as DNA, the CDR3 is TGTGCCAGCGCAGGGTACAATGAGCAGTTCTTC. Its translation: CASAGYNEQFF.

As to this clonotype: Given a much more abundant clone one base away, this may be a read error. J is TRBJ1-2 and V is TRBV5-1; D not resolved. Germline V lookup: CDR1 SGHRS, CDR2 YFSETQ. CDR3 length: 14 amino acids. This CDR3 is CACSLEVGSYGYTF. The CDR3 DNA reads as TGCGCCTGCAGCTTGGAAGTAGGGAGCTACGGCTACACCTTC.

This chain uses TRBV5-6 with TRBJ2-5; 7 bases line up with TRBD2. The better agreement between TRBJ2-7 and the DNA end casts doubt on the J call. Germline V gives CDR1 SGHDT, CDR2 YYEEEE. This CDR3 has 14 residues. The CDR3 nucleotides are TGTGCCAGCAGCTCGGACGGGGGGTCCTACGAGCAGTACTTC. It is translated as CASSSDGGSYEQYF.